This T cell receptor (beta chain) was sequenced for a study of STAT5B mutations in CD4+ large granular lymphocyte leukemia. The survey-level immunoSEQ assay was used. Only in-frame clones appear in the TCRdb table, and some are missing; sequencing was by immunoSEQ multiplex PCR. The table includes more than 30,000 clones, about 81% detected once. In its sample, this clone was seen a few times. With V trimmed by 5 bases and J by 5 bases, 4 bases remained unmatched. CDR1 SGHTA and CDR2 FQGNSA come from the germline V gene. This CDR3 is 13 amino acids long. Buffy coats from healthy blood donors served as controls.

The clonotype comes from a human donor in good health. The V and J genes are TRBV7-2 and TRBJ1-1; 8 bases match TRBD1. The sample comprised CD4+ T cells from blood buffy coats. The CDR3 here is CASSPGTGTEAFF. As DNA, the CDR3 is TGTGCCAGCAGCCCTGGGACAGGAACTGAAGCTTTCTTT. The full variable domain, rest sourced from reference TRBV7-2 and TRBJ1-1, is GAGVSQSPSNKVTEKGKDVELRCDPISGHTALYWYRQSLGQGLEFLIYFQGNSAPDKSGLPSDRFSAERTGGSVSTLTIQRTQQEDSAVYLCASSPGTGTEAFFGQGTRLTVV.